A selection of T cell receptor beta chains follows, all from one sample in a study of cytomegalovirus exposure and HLA in healthy donors. Sequencing used immunoSEQ multiplex PCR; TCRdb keeps in-frame clones, though not all of them. The repertoire holds about 250,000 clones, with around four fifths as singletons. The specimen was PBMCs. The source of these receptors is a boy aged 10-17 years in good health and CMV-seronegative. Each CDR3 is given with its conserved first and last residue. The D gene is left open where the match is weak. A clone size is listed for some rows: how often the clone was seen (once, few, many), or a class if it is expanded.

CDR3aa: CASSPVGQGDYGYTF; CDR3nt: TGTGCCAGCAGCCCCGTGGGACAGGGAGACTATGGCTACACCTTC; abundance: .; j_gene: TRBJ1-2; d_gene: TRBD1; v_gene: TRBV9
CDR3aa: CAIKDRGRDTEAFF; CDR3nt: TGTGCCATCAAGGACAGGGGTAGGGACACTGAAGCTTTCTTT; abundance: once; j_gene: TRBJ1-1; d_gene: TRBD1; v_gene: TRBV10-3
CDR3aa: CASSYEKLFF; CDR3nt: TGTGCCAGCTCCTATGAAAAACTGTTTTTT; abundance: .; j_gene: TRBJ1-4; d_gene: .; v_gene: TRBV2
CDR3aa: CASSFPGGIQPQHF; CDR3nt: TGTGCCAGTAGTTTTCCAGGGGGCATTCAGCCCCAGCATTTT; abundance: .; j_gene: TRBJ1-5; d_gene: TRBD1; v_gene: TRBV19
CDR3aa: CASSRQGLYEQYF; CDR3nt: TGTGCCAGCAGTCGACAGGGACTCTACGAGCAGTACTTC; abundance: .; j_gene: TRBJ2-7; d_gene: .; v_gene: TRBV27
CDR3aa: CASSLDRNNEQFF; CDR3nt: TGCGCCAGCAGTCTGGACAGAAACAATGAGCAGTTCTTC; abundance: .; j_gene: TRBJ2-1; d_gene: .; v_gene: TRBV10-1
CDR3aa: CASREPGHPNTEAFF; CDR3nt: TGCGCCAGCAGAGAACCGGGACACCCGAACACTGAAGCTTTCTTT; abundance: .; j_gene: TRBJ1-1; d_gene: .; v_gene: TRBV5-1
CDR3aa: CASSGTSVSAGEQYF; CDR3nt: TGTGCCAGCAGTGGGACTAGCGTTTCGGCGGGGGAGCAGTACTTC; abundance: .; j_gene: TRBJ2-7; d_gene: TRBD2; v_gene: TRBV2
CDR3aa: CASSFSGLAVETQYF; CDR3nt: TGCGCCAGCAGCTTCAGTGGACTAGCGGTGGAGACCCAGTACTTC; abundance: .; j_gene: TRBJ2-5; d_gene: TRBD2; v_gene: TRBV5-1
CDR3aa: CASSFATEGTQYF; CDR3nt: TGCGCCAGCAGCTTCGCAACTGAGGGGACCCAGTACTTC; abundance: .; j_gene: TRBJ2-5; d_gene: .; v_gene: TRBV5-1
CDR3aa: CASSLAVQETQYF; CDR3nt: TGTGCCAGCAGCCTAGCGGTCCAAGAGACCCAGTACTTC; abundance: once; j_gene: TRBJ2-5; d_gene: TRBD2; v_gene: TRBV9
CDR3aa: CASSWGQAAQHF; CDR3nt: TGTGCCAGCAGCTGGGGACAGGCGGCCCAGCATTTT; abundance: few; j_gene: TRBJ1-5; d_gene: TRBD1; v_gene: TRBV7-2
CDR3aa: CASRGGRLPYNEQFF; CDR3nt: TGTGCCAGCAGGGGCGGGAGGCTCCCCTACAATGAGCAGTTCTTC; abundance: .; j_gene: TRBJ2-1; d_gene: TRBD2; v_gene: TRBV6-6
CDR3aa: CASRRPTGEKLFF; CDR3nt: TGTGCCAGTAGGAGACCTACCGGGGAAAAACTGTTTTTT; abundance: .; j_gene: TRBJ1-4; d_gene: .; v_gene: TRBV19
CDR3aa: CASSTGHLYEQYF; CDR3nt: TGTGCCAGCAGTACCGGACACCTCTACGAGCAGTACTTC; abundance: .; j_gene: TRBJ2-7; d_gene: .; v_gene: TRBV27
CDR3aa: CSVDVGQGLQYF; CDR3nt: TGCAGCGTTGATGTAGGACAGGGTCTCCAGTATTTT; abundance: .; j_gene: TRBJ2-3; d_gene: TRBD1; v_gene: TRBV29-1
CDR3aa: CASSQLAAYNEQFF; CDR3nt: TGTGCCAGCTCACAACTAGCGGCCTACAATGAGCAGTTCTTC; abundance: .; j_gene: TRBJ2-1; d_gene: TRBD2; v_gene: TRBV18
CDR3aa: CATSRGRQGLNQPQHF; CDR3nt: TGTGCCACCAGCAGAGGGAGACAGGGGCTTAATCAGCCCCAGCATTTT; abundance: once; j_gene: TRBJ1-5; d_gene: TRBD1; v_gene: TRBV15
CDR3aa: CASSFTQGRNYGYTF; CDR3nt: TGTGCCAGCAGCTTTACACAGGGTAGGAACTATGGCTACACCTTC; abundance: .; j_gene: TRBJ1-2; d_gene: .; v_gene: TRBV7-8
CDR3aa: CSYREPGQRLIGANVLTF; CDR3nt: TGCAGCTACCGGGAACCGGGACAGCGTTTAATTGGGGCCAACGTCCTGACTTTC; abundance: .; j_gene: TRBJ2-6; d_gene: TRBD1; v_gene: TRBV29-1
CDR3aa: CSVRQGSYNEQFF; CDR3nt: TGCAGCGTCAGACAGGGATCCTACAATGAGCAGTTCTTC; abundance: .; j_gene: TRBJ2-1; d_gene: TRBD1; v_gene: TRBV29-1
CDR3aa: CSVGATNEKLFF; CDR3nt: TGCAGCGTTGGCGCAACTAATGAAAAACTGTTTTTT; abundance: .; j_gene: TRBJ1-4; d_gene: .; v_gene: TRBV29-1
CDR3aa: CASSLIGAAANQPQHF; CDR3nt: TGTGCCAGCAGTTTAATAGGAGCGGCGGCAAATCAGCCCCAGCATTTT; abundance: .; j_gene: TRBJ1-5; d_gene: .; v_gene: TRBV27
CDR3aa: CASSGARGAQYF; CDR3nt: TGTGCCAGCAGCGGGGCCCGCGGGGCCCAGTACTTC; abundance: .; j_gene: TRBJ2-5; d_gene: .; v_gene: TRBV2
CDR3aa: CASSYSLRDEAFF; CDR3nt: TGTGCCAGCAGTTACTCGTTGCGGGATGAAGCTTTCTTT; abundance: once; j_gene: TRBJ1-1; d_gene: .; v_gene: TRBV6-6
CDR3aa: CASSSPTLALLFF; CDR3nt: TGTGCCAGCAGTTCGCCAACACTAGCTTTATTGTTCTTC; abundance: .; j_gene: TRBJ2-1; d_gene: .; v_gene: TRBV5-6
CDR3aa: CAITGTGEILHNEQFF; CDR3nt: TGTGCCATCACCGGGACAGGGGAGATTCTCCACAATGAGCAGTTCTTC; abundance: .; j_gene: TRBJ2-1; d_gene: TRBD1; v_gene: TRBV10-3
CDR3aa: CASSLPPGGDSPLHF; CDR3nt: TGTGCCAGCAGCTTACCCCCCGGGGGAGATTCACCCCTCCACTTT; abundance: .; j_gene: TRBJ1-6; d_gene: .; v_gene: TRBV11-2
CDR3aa: CSAYTGNTIYF; CDR3nt: TGCAGTGCTTACACTGGAAACACCATATATTTT; abundance: once; j_gene: TRBJ1-3; d_gene: .; v_gene: TRBV20-1
CDR3aa: CASSPPGSGETQYF; CDR3nt: TGTGCCAGCAGTCCCCCCGGGTCGGGAGAGACCCAGTACTTC; abundance: .; j_gene: TRBJ2-5; d_gene: .; v_gene: TRBV27
CDR3aa: CASSLGTGGDNQPQHF; CDR3nt: TGTGCCAGCAGCTTAGGGACAGGGGGCGACAATCAGCCCCAGCATTTT; abundance: .; j_gene: TRBJ1-5; d_gene: TRBD1; v_gene: TRBV7-9
CDR3aa: CASIWSSYNSPLHF; CDR3nt: TGTGCCAGCATCTGGAGCTCCTATAATTCACCCCTCCACTTT; abundance: .; j_gene: TRBJ1-6; d_gene: .; v_gene: TRBV2
CDR3aa: CASSPLSSGDSYEQYF; CDR3nt: TGTGCCAGCAGCCCTTTATCTAGCGGTGACTCCTACGAGCAGTACTTC; abundance: .; j_gene: TRBJ2-7; d_gene: TRBD2; v_gene: TRBV4-2
CDR3aa: CAWSVRGARQPQHF; CDR3nt: TGTGCCTGGAGTGTACGGGGGGCTCGGCAGCCCCAGCATTTT; abundance: .; j_gene: TRBJ1-5; d_gene: .; v_gene: TRBV30
CDR3aa: CSVEDFGGEFF; CDR3nt: TGCAGCGTTGAAGATTTTGGGGGGGAGTTCTTC; abundance: .; j_gene: TRBJ2-1; d_gene: TRBD2; v_gene: TRBV29-1
CDR3aa: CASTLVLGGVTEAFF; CDR3nt: TGTGCCAGCACCCTAGTCTTAGGAGGAGTCACTGAAGCTTTCTTT; abundance: .; j_gene: TRBJ1-1; d_gene: .; v_gene: TRBV6-5
CDR3aa: CASGLATERETQYF; CDR3nt: TGTGCTAGTGGTTTGGCAACAGAACGAGAGACCCAGTACTTC; abundance: .; j_gene: TRBJ2-5; d_gene: .; v_gene: TRBV12-5
CDR3aa: CASSSDRGREAFF; CDR3nt: TGCGCCAGCAGCTCGGACAGGGGAAGGGAAGCTTTCTTT; abundance: few; j_gene: TRBJ1-1; d_gene: TRBD1; v_gene: TRBV5-1
CDR3aa: CASSPPSTEYEQYF; CDR3nt: TGTGCCAGCTCACCACCGTCGACAGAATACGAGCAGTACTTC; abundance: .; j_gene: TRBJ2-7; d_gene: .; v_gene: TRBV18
CDR3aa: CASSPRGGALNTQYF; CDR3nt: TGTGCCAGCAGCCCGCGGGGGGGGGCCCTAAATACGCAGTATTTT; abundance: .; j_gene: TRBJ2-3; d_gene: TRBD2; v_gene: TRBV7-2
CDR3aa: CASSLPSGTSGELFF; CDR3nt: TGCGCCAGCAGCTTGCCTAGCGGGACCTCCGGGGAGCTGTTTTTT; abundance: .; j_gene: TRBJ2-2; d_gene: TRBD2; v_gene: TRBV5-1
CDR3aa: CASSVGPNNYGYTF; CDR3nt: TGTGCCAGCAGCGTAGGTCCCAATAACTATGGCTACACCTTC; abundance: .; j_gene: TRBJ1-2; d_gene: .; v_gene: TRBV9
CDR3aa: CASRAPSGHTDTQYF; CDR3nt: TGTGCCAGCCGTGCCCCTAGCGGTCACACAGATACGCAGTATTTT; abundance: few; j_gene: TRBJ2-3; d_gene: TRBD2; v_gene: TRBV25-1
CDR3aa: CASSEPKYRGEDTEAFF; CDR3nt: TGTGCCAGCAGTGAACCCAAATACAGGGGAGAGGACACTGAAGCTTTCTTT; abundance: .; j_gene: TRBJ1-1; d_gene: TRBD1; v_gene: TRBV6-1
CDR3aa: CASRAGTVDTQYF; CDR3nt: TGTGCCAGCAGGGCAGGGACAGTGGATACGCAGTATTTT; abundance: .; j_gene: TRBJ2-3; d_gene: TRBD1; v_gene: TRBV2